This TCR beta chain was captured in a study of lymphopenia after photon versus proton radiotherapy (dated 2019 in TCRdb). Regarding the complete study: In patients with gastrointestinal tumors who developed high-grade lymphopenia, the study compared the immunological effects of photon radiation therapy with those of proton radiation therapy. The cohort comprised under 25 patients with gastrointestinal tumors who received either photon or proton therapy and then developed lymphopenia. The goal of the study was to characterize the differences between the two radiation modalities in how they affect the immune system. General findings and caveats noted by the study authors: Across the cohort, an inverse correlation was found between a larger post-nadir drop in TCR diversity and overall survival time among patients who died. After the lymphocyte count nadir, photon-treated repertoires showed oligoclonal expansion, especially of CD8+ Temra cells, which drove the drop in diversity. The survival association was assessed only in patients who died, and better survival with proton therapy was presented by the authors as a possibility rather than a demonstrated result. Relative stability during treatment was observed in proton-treated patients, whereas loss of naive T cells and TCR diversity and gain of effector/memory populations were observed in photon-treated patients.

Library creation used the immunoSEQ multiplex PCR assay. Alongside multiparametric flow cytometry, deep sequencing of rearranged TCR beta loci was used to profile the T cell repertoires. As stored in TCRdb, this immuneACCESS dataset retains in-frame rearrangements with V and J assigned. A fraction of the clones does not appear; measured against another copy, unresolved V genes explain less than half of the discrepancy, and the remainder lacks a known reason. This sample has 40,000 to 45,000 clones in its table, and 86% of those were observed once. The ten largest clones capture 9% to 12% of the sample. This clone was counted between two and nine times. Its antigen remains unidentified. The input lacks base qualities; no much larger clone sits a single base away. At the junction V is shortened by 6 bases and J by 5 bases, with 8 bases in between. The CDR3 runs 11 residues from the cysteine to the phenylalanine. Of all the DNA, just the CDR3 is kept, 33 bases in frame from base 1. Sequences MDHEN (CDR1) and SYDVKM (CDR2) are obtained from the germline V gene.

Source: peripheral blood, taken from a patient treated with proton-based radiotherapy. The origin of this receptor is a woman in her seventies with pancreatic cancer. Some clones in this sample may be carry-over from other donors' samples. The V and J genes are TRBV28 and TRBJ2-7; no D gene can be assigned with confidence. The DNA sequence is given as TGTGCCAGCAGCACCCAACACGAGCAGTACTTC. Its translation reads: CASSTQHEQYF.